This T cell receptor beta chain appears in the sequencing data of a study of T cell changes during pregnancy in multiple sclerosis. Here immunoSEQ multiplex PCR was the method, and the copy in TCRdb shows in-frame clones only, minus some. The sample holds roughly 57,000 clones, nearly 90% seen once. Sequences were derived from peripheral blood, sampled in the first trimester of pregnancy. This clonotype was obtained from a female donor with multiple sclerosis, enrolled in a pregnancy study.

The CDR3 nucleotides are TGTGCCAGCAGTTACCGCGGGATGCACAATGAGCAGTTCTTC. It yields the protein CASSYRGMHNEQFF. The chain uses TRBV6-5 and TRBJ2-1; weak D call: TRBD2 (6 bases). In germline, CDR1 is MNHEY, CDR2 SVGAGI. Trimming pared 2 bases from V and 5 bases from J, leaving 10 bases between. There are 14 residues in the CDR3.